This T cell receptor (beta chain) was recovered during a study of low-dose radiotherapy and immunotherapy resistance in tumors. The V gene lost 0 bases and the J gene lost 6 bases, with 17 bases spanning the gap. CDR1 and CDR2 (germline): SEHNR, FQNEAQ (reference sequence). This CDR3 region has 16 residues. This clonotype has ten or more counts. As for time point: before trial treatment. As their treatment, donors received nivolumab, ipilimumab, aspirin, low-dose cyclophosphamide and low-dose radiotherapy. Eligible patients bore advanced solid tumors devoid of tumor-infiltrating lymphocytes. TRAV- and TRBV-specific primers were used for first-strand cDNA, which covered alpha and beta chains. TCRs were amplified for roughly 22 PCR cycles with a constant-region primer and V-primer adapter. One entry per CDR3 protein results from TCRdb running MiXCR on the reads. The sample lists more than 50,000 distinct CDR3 sequences, more than 25% occurring once.

Sequences were derived from PBMCs, sampled before treatment. The gene calls are TRBV7-9 and TRBJ1-1; unclear D gene. This receptor was obtained from a male donor with rectosigmoid adenocarcinoma. CDR3 sequence reads: CASSLAGGDGPPEAFF. CDR3 bases: TGTGCCAGCAGCTTAGCGGGTGGAGACGGGCCACCTGAAGCTTTCTTT. Full variable domain (remainder filled in from reference TRBV7-9 and TRBJ1-1): DTGVSQNPRHKITKRGQNVTFRCDPISEHNRLYWYRQTLGQGPEFLTYFQNEAQLEKSRLLSDRFSAERPKGSFSTLEIQRTEQGDSAMYLCASSLAGGDGPPEAFFGQGTRLTVV.